The following is a T cell receptor (beta chain) sequence with its context. Its antigen is unknown. Investigators isolated RNA and reverse transcribed it into cDNA to act as the sequencing template. Assay used: immunoSEQ multiplex PCR; TCRdb lists only in-frame clones, some missing. This sample yields 200,000 to 250,000 clones, of which over 60% are seen a single time; around 4% belongs to the top ten. This specimen belongs to a study of CD8+ T cells in alopecia areata. V was pared by 2 bases and J by 11 bases, with 13 bases between. CDR3 size: 12 residues. CDR1 SGHNT and CDR2 YYREEE come from the germline V gene (reference sequence). The treatment is: oral pan-JAK inhibitor, 5-10 mg twice daily. Study-level findings and limits: Patients showed less clear TCR sequence sharing than mice, possibly partly because of HLA diversity. While patients received tofacitinib, many expanded lesional clones remained present in scalp and blood.

The rearrangement links TRBV5-4 to TRBJ1-1, with D uncertain. The specimen was CD4+ T cells sorted from blood, collected at week 4, from a patient treated with tofacitinib. This sequence was found in a human donor with alopecia areata. CDR3: CASSFWRDEAFF. The CDR3 DNA sequence: TGTGCCAGCAGCTTTTGGAGGGATGAGGCTTTCTTT. The whole variable domain, filled in from reference TRBV5-4 and TRBJ1-1, reads ETGVTQSPTHLIKTRGQQVTLRCSSQSGHNTVSWYQQALGQGPQFIFQYYREEENGRGNFPPRFSGLQFPNYSSELNVNALELDDSALYLCASSFWRDEAFFGQGTRLTVV.